The entry below describes one T cell receptor beta chain. The antigen is not known. The authors sequenced unsorted PBMC DNA on ten immunoSEQ deep assay plates. This table comes from immunoSEQ multiplex PCR, and its TCRdb copy is limited to in-frame clones, with some not included. Seen here are some 500,000 clones, about 74% observed once, and the top ten hold more than 10%. The sample belongs to a study of shared clonotypes between healthy human individuals. Study-level findings and limits: Represented genetic and exposure-history diversity was restricted by having few donors.

The V end was cut by 5 bases, the J end by 4 bases, with 8 bases between. In germline, CDR1 is DFQATT, CDR2 SNEGSKA (reference sequence). The CDR3 length is 11 residues. None of the donors, who were healthy HIV-negative adults, had recently had acute infections or vaccinations. The sample taken for sequencing was PBMCs. The receptor comes from a woman between 40 and 50 years old in good health. Some clones in this sample may be carry-over from other donors' samples. J is TRBJ1-2 and V is TRBV20-1; D is unclear. CDR3 bases: TGCAGTGCTCGCCGGGGCTATGGCTACACCTTC. Its translation: CSARRGYGYTF.